A single T cell receptor (beta chain) is shown here with its context. No cognate antigen has been identified for it. No much larger clone exists at a distance of one base, and base qualities are not known. The cohort comprised more than 550 healthy bone marrow donors. At the time of sampling, every cohort member was nominally healthy, though immune exposures that went unrecorded were likely present. The donor tested CMV seropositive and was one of the 289 seropositive cohort members. Every donor gave a peripheral blood sample, and the peripheral blood mononuclear cells from that sample were used for TCR beta sequencing. Genomic DNA extraction from the blood cell samples was performed with the Qiagen DNeasy Blood Extraction Kit. Receptor libraries were prepared by the immunoSEQ multiplex PCR assay. For the multiplex PCR, a mixture combining 60 forward primers for TCR Vbeta segments and 13 reverse primers for TCR Jbeta segments was used. The CDR3 region of rearranged TCR beta genes was amplified from genomic DNA with a multiplex PCR assay. On the Illumina HiSeq System, the amplified TCR beta libraries were sequenced as 87-base-pair reads. In the source study's methods: Across the roughly 670 repertoires, a later analysis counted tens of millions of unique TCR beta chains, some 11 million of which were shared by at least two donors. To remove PCR and sequencing errors, raw reads were error-corrected and collapsed into unique sequences using a nearest-neighbor algorithm that merged closely related sequences. Alignment of CDR3 sequences to IMGT reference sequences was used to assign V, D and J gene segments. For a sequence to be retained, a match of at least six nucleotides to both a V gene segment and a J gene segment was required. Rearrangements were classified as productive when the CDR3 lacked stop codons and remained in frame with V and J, and all other rearrangements were classified as non-productive. CDR3 was defined by IMGT convention, running from the second conserved V-encoded cysteine to the conserved J-encoded phenylalanine. The earlier analysis of around 640 of the donors excluded sequences that lacked an unambiguous match to a single V gene segment. An earlier analysis of several hundred of the donors classified V segments as functional when productive rearrangements were above 56.7% and as segregating when the standard deviation between donors was above 5%. A statistical classification framework was built to diagnose cytomegalovirus status from the catalog of TCR beta chain sequences. In a later analysis, V and J genes were assigned by comparing TCR nucleotide sequences against IMGT/GENE-DB human TR gene sequences. A later analysis assigned CDR3 sequences and most-parsimonious VDJ recombination scenarios with the TCRdist pipeline. A later analysis defined each TCR beta chain by its CDR3 amino acid sequence plus V-gene family, and excluded reads lacking a unique V-gene family. A later analysis removed nearly 600 highly shared, low-generation-probability nucleotide sequences to deal with suspected cross-contamination and a sequencing artifact. A later analysis calculated a clonal expansion index for each public chain from normalized within-repertoire ranks of inferred template counts. In a later analysis, generation probabilities were computed using a VDJ recombination model fitted to out-of-frame rearrangements, and the results were checked against IGoR. In a later analysis, TCR-TCR, TCR-HLA and TCR-CMV co-occurrence was scored with hypergeometric tests, and a repertoire-size bias correction was applied to TCR pairs. In a later analysis, false discovery rates were estimated by permuting HLA or CMV assignments 20 times. In a later analysis, co-occurring TCRs were grouped with DBSCAN, and TCRdist sequence similarity was added when clustering was performed within HLA-allele-positive subsets. For co-occurrence clustering, repertoires with fewer than 30,000 or more than 120,000 public chains were excluded, along with a handful of repertoires with anomalous nucleotide sharing. Sourced from immuneACCESS, this table was stored by TCRdb with only in-frame sequences that have V and J called. A share of the clones is absent; for the studies checked, an unresolved V gene accounts for under half, and the remainder has no known explanation. The DNA was the basis for D and trimming; V, J and clone size are from that table. Across this sample there are 100,000 to 150,000 clones, with over 70% seen only once. The ten biggest clones cover 4% of the sample.

This specimen comes from a study of cytomegalovirus exposure and HLA in healthy donors (dated by TCRdb to 2015 to 2018). Turning to the overall study: In an earlier analysis of fewer than 750 of the donors, less than 350 Gb of sequence data and 90 million to 130 million unique TCR beta sequences from about 180 million T cells were reported. An early release that covered fewer than 750 HLA-typed donors contained around 300 gigabases of sequencing data and tens of millions of unique TCR sequences. The genetic ancestry cluster associated with self-reported Caucasian donors included 81% of the 398 genotyped donors. The study aimed to test whether signatures of past pathogen exposure could be identified by cataloging public T cell receptors. The T cell repertoires of several hundred subjects were profiled by immunosequencing and related to cytomegalovirus serostatus. Besides the first cohort of approximately 670 subjects, a separate validation cohort made up of 120 different subjects was used. To predict cytomegalovirus infection status, the study brought together high-throughput TCR immunosequencing, statistical association of individual TCRs with disease status, and machine learning. To study patterns of TCR occurrence, a later analysis re-analyzed previously published TCR beta repertoires from 550 to 800 donors and added high-resolution HLA genotyping. Rather than drawing on any new phenotypic data, the later analysis identified candidate immune exposures from TCR beta sequences and the way those sequences occurred across donors. An earlier analysis of fewer than 700 of the donors applied high-throughput TCR beta sequencing to assess whether each TCR beta V gene segment acted as functional or pseudogenic. Donor age, sex, ethnicity and CMV serostatus were compiled alongside the repertoire data. A later genetic analysis used genome-wide SNP genotypes for about three fifths of the 666 donors, treating that subset as a discovery cohort. All discovery cohort repertoires had been generated on a single sequencing platform. Both class I and class II loci were covered by HLA typing, at four-digit resolution. The number of typed donors differed by locus: roughly 629-630 for A, B, C, DRB1 and DQB1; some 540 for DQA1; 606 for DPA1; and about 470 for DPB1. About five DR-DQ haplotypes were treated as single units for association and clustering because of strong linkage in the cohort. Across under 500 genotyped donors of the cohort, an average of approximately 220,000 unique TCR beta nucleotide sequences per donor were sequenced, and roughly 18% of those sequences were non-productive. Study-wide conclusions, independent of this receptor: The classifier was reported to diagnose cytomegalovirus status with high specificity and sensitivity in both the original and validation cohorts. An earlier analysis of approximately 540 of the donors showed that most TCR beta V segments appeared in productive rearrangements either about 87% or about 30% of the time, which broadly matched IMGT annotations. Across donors, most TCR sequences were observed very rarely, whereas some public TCRs were present in many individuals. Because counts were too low, roughly 16 rarely observed V segments, including chromosome 9 orphons, were excluded from the earlier analysis of some 590 of the donors. Compared with the roughly 700-donor mean, donors in an Asian-associated ancestry cluster had fewer N-insertions in productive TCRs, according to a later genetic analysis. Linkage disequilibrium might explain the correlated functional status among segregating V segments, but an unknown experimental factor could not be ruled out. In this cohort, only TCR beta chains were sequenced, and detectable features were limited by the absence of alpha or paired-chain data. CMV serostatus was the only immune exposure information available for the cohort. In vitro tests confirmed that a few of the cytomegalovirus-associated TCR beta chains recognize cytomegalovirus antigens. According to a later analysis, parvovirus B19, influenza, CMV and Epstein-Barr virus appeared linked to several top co-occurrence clusters. The authors suggested that the approach could potentially be generalized to other disease states and immunological phenotypes. An association between a missense DCLRE1C variant and V-gene and J-gene trimming of TCR beta chains was found in a later genetic analysis and replicated in an independent cohort. A further reported finding was that TCR beta sequences accurately predicted the HLA-A and HLA-B alleles for most subjects in the first cohort. A total of some 180 TCR beta chains were listed by the study as associated with cytomegalovirus. The 87-base-pair reads could not distinguish some IMGT-functional V segments, including TRBV6-2 and TRBV6-3, so those segments were excluded. Because HLA typing was missing for some donors at each locus, association tests included only the typed subset. According to a later analysis, most CMV-associated TCR beta chains appeared to be HLA-restricted, and the HLA associations seemed to be driven largely by CMV exposure. When HLA alleles, especially DR and DQ, strongly co-occurred, attributing TCR associations to individual alleles was difficult. Presence/absence analyses assumed roughly uniform sequencing depth across donors, an assumption that may not hold. In a later analysis, HLA-associated TCR beta chains were found to be more clonally expanded and to have lower generation probabilities than equally common non-associated chains. A cluster of highly shared sequence variants was judged likely to represent a technical artifact of the sequencing pipeline. Specific HLA alleles were associated with 16,951 TCR beta sequences at a false discovery rate of 0.05 in a later analysis. In a later analysis, the rate of TCR association differed among HLA loci, with DRB1 alleles having the most associated TCRs and HLA-C alleles having the fewest.

From the cysteine up to the phenylalanine, the CDR3 has a length of 13 residues. The DNA shown is the 39-base CDR3, in frame from base 1. CDR1 and CDR2 (SGHNT, YYREEE) derive from the germline V gene (reference sequence). The V end loses 0 bases and the J end loses 4 bases, and a stretch of 6 bases separates them. This sequence originates from a man younger than 35 in good health and CMV-seropositive. The chain was built from TRBV5-4 and TRBJ2-3, with no confidently assigned D gene. Input material: PBMCs. The CDR3 protein sequence reads: CASSLAPADTQYF. The nucleotides read TGTGCCAGCAGCTTGGCTCCGGCAGATACGCAGTATTTT.